Below, 11 T cell receptor beta chains from the same sample are listed, as sequenced in a study of T cells after yellow fever vaccination. Each CDR3 protein gets one entry after TCRdb re-called the 5' RACE reads with MiXCR. The top ten clones hold about 0.6% of a sample with about 150,000 distinct CDR3 sequences, approximately 6.6% of them seen once. This sample comprised CD4+ T cells sorted from PBMCs, obtained 10 days after the yellow fever booster vaccination. The origin of the receptors is a man aged 30-40 years who received the YFV17D yellow fever vaccine.

In its sample, this clonotype was seen many times. The chain is built from TRBV20-1 and TRBJ2-2; 7 bases fit TRBD2. Germline V gene data show CDR1 as DFQATT and CDR2 as SNEGSKA (reference sequence). The CDR3 length is 17 residues. V shed 0 bases, J shed 1 base, and the junction held 8 bases outside the gene matches. The CDR3 DNA follows: TGCAGTGCTAGAGATCCTCCGGCTAGCGGGAACACCGGGGAGCTGTTTTTT. This codes for CSARDPPASGNTGELFF.

This clonotype was seen ten or more times. The V call is TRBV20-1, the J call TRBJ2-3; TRBD1 matches at 7 bases. The CDR3 spans 14 residues. CDR1 DFQATT and CDR2 SNEGSKA come from the germline V gene (reference sequence). The ends lost 5 bases at V and 2 bases at J; junction bases unmatched: 7. CDR3: CSAGIRGITDTQYF. Written as DNA, the CDR3 is TGCAGTGCTGGGATCAGGGGGATCACAGATACGCAGTATTTT.

This clonotype was counted between two and nine times. V and J are TRBV30 and TRBJ1-5, with D tentatively TRBD1 (6 bases). V was trimmed by 0 bases and J by 5 bases, leaving 8 bases between them. The CDR3 is made up of 13 amino acids. Germline values: CDR1 GTSNPN, CDR2 SVGIG (reference sequence). CDR3 sequence reads: CAWSVQGDQPQHF. The CDR3 nucleotides read TGTGCCTGGAGTGTACAGGGTGATCAGCCCCAGCATTTT.

This clonotype has ten or more counts. V gene TRBV20-1 combines with J gene TRBJ2-1; 9 bases fit TRBD2. Losses at the gene ends were 6 bases for V and 1 base for J; bases not matched to a gene: 7. Per germline, CDR1 DFQATT and CDR2 SNEGSKA (reference sequence). The CDR3 is made up of 15 amino acids. CDR3 protein: CSARTSGLSYNEQFF. CDR3 DNA: TGCAGTGCACGTACTAGCGGGCTTTCCTACAATGAGCAGTTCTTC.

This clonotype was picked up many times. The chain is built from TRBV20-1 and TRBJ2-1; weak D call: TRBD2 (6 bases). The germline V gene has CDR1 DFQATT and CDR2 SNEGSKA (reference sequence). The CDR3 has 14 amino acids. V dropped 0 bases and J dropped 8 bases, with 14 bases sitting between them. CDR3 loop: CSARDWGTGDEQFF. CDR3 DNA sequence: TGCAGTGCTAGAGATTGGGGGACTGGGGATGAGCAGTTCTTC.

The table lists this clonotype with many counts. J is TRBJ2-2 and V is TRBV12-3 or TRBV12-4; D gene uncertain. The V and J ends lost 4 bases and 7 bases respectively, with 7 bases between them. This CDR3 region has 12 residues. The CDR3 loop is CASSSGIGELFF. CDR3 nucleotides: TGTGCCAGCAGTTCCGGAATCGGGGAGCTGTTTTTT.

This clonotype has a handful of counts. The gene calls are TRBV6-1 and TRBJ2-6; D ambiguous. Germline V gene data show CDR1 as MNHNS and CDR2 as SASEGT. V was shortened by 7 bases and J by 1 base, with 8 bases between the two germline ends. The CDR3 loop spans 14 amino acids. The CDR3 nucleotides read TGTGCCAGCACCATTGGGTCTGGGGCCAACGTCCTGACTTTC. This codes for CASTIGSGANVLTF.

In this sample, this clonotype turned up a few times. The CDR3 region is CASRPRPAVQETQYF. CDR3 bases: TGCGCCAGCAGACCACGTCCAGCGGTTCAAGAGACCCAGTACTTC. The V call is TRBV5-1, the J call TRBJ2-5; TRBD2 might be the D (5 bases). This CDR3 contains 15 residues. The V end was cut by 5 bases, the J end by 2 bases, with 16 bases between. From germline, CDR1 is SGHRS and CDR2 YFSETQ.

About this clonotype itself: This may arise from a read error, as a much more abundant clone is one base away. The rearrangement links TRBV11-2 to TRBJ2-7; the D is unclear. From germline, CDR1 is SGHAT and CDR2 FQNNGV. The CDR3 consists of 12 residues. The V and J ends lost 8 bases and 7 bases respectively, with 15 bases between them. Here the CDR3 DNA reads TGTGCCAGCGGCCCGTTCTTAGGGGAGCAGTACTTC. Residues: CASGPFLGEQYF.

This clonotype was seen more than once but under ten times. V and J are TRBV7-8 and TRBJ1-5; possibly TRBD1 for D (6 bases). The CDR3 covers 16 residues. The ends were cut back, 1 base at V and 1 base at J, with 11 bases in the middle. Per the germline V gene, CDR1 is SGHVS and CDR2 is FQNEAQ. The chain's CDR3 is CASSLGRGVSNQPQHF. The CDR3 DNA reads TGTGCCAGCAGCTTAGGGAGGGGGGTGAGCAATCAGCCCCAGCATTTT.

In this sample, this clonotype turned up many times. J is TRBJ1-1 and V is TRBV18; TRBD1 might be the D (5 bases). There are 15 residues in the CDR3. Germline CDR1 is KGHSH and CDR2 is LQKENI. The ends were cut back, 3 bases at V and 2 bases at J, with 13 bases in the middle. The CDR3 loop is CASSPLGQLNTEAFF. CDR3 coding DNA: TGTGCCAGCTCACCCTTGGGGCAGCTAAACACTGAAGCTTTCTTT.